This T cell receptor beta chain was retrieved from a study of human T cells and chemical hapten exposure. TCRdb fed the RACE reads into MiXCR, producing one record per CDR3 protein. Of some 90,000 distinct CDR3 sequences listed, about 11% were seen once; the top ten hold approximately 1.1%. This CDR3 region has 13 residues. The V and J ends lost 5 bases and 5 bases respectively, with 13 bases between them. Germline values: CDR1 MDHEN, CDR2 SYDVKM. Sample time point: patch test 3, about 24 weeks after DPC sensitization. Noted treatment: therapeutic diphenylcyclopropenone sensitization with weekly scalp DPC.

Sequencing was performed on whole blood, taken in connection with sensitization to the hapten diphenylcyclopropenone (DPC). This clonotype was sampled from a woman in her 30s with alopecia areata. Some clones in this sample may be carry-over from other donors' samples. The chain recombines TRBV28 with TRBJ2-7; perhaps TRBD2 as D (6 bases). CDR3 protein: CASSAGTPNEQYF. CDR3 nucleotides: TGTGCCAGCAGTGCCGGGACTCCCAACGAGCAGTACTTC.